The rows below give T cell receptor beta chains drawn from one sample of a study of blood T cell repertoires in COVID-19. Only in-frame clones appear in the TCRdb table, and some are missing; sequencing was by immunoSEQ multiplex PCR. Of about 350,000 clones in the sample, 75% to 90% were seen once. The material sequenced was peripheral blood. Receptor source: a woman aged 45-65 years with COVID-19, enrolled during active disease. Both conserved end residues are part of each CDR3. The D gene is left open where the match is weak. A clone size is listed for some rows: how often the clone was seen (once, few, many), or a class if it is expanded.

>TRBV10-3|-|TRBD1|TRBJ1-5
CAIGQGNQPQHF
TGTGCCATAGGACAGGGGAATCAGCCCCAGCATTTT
>TRBV11-3|-|-|TRBJ2-1
CASSPPDFSVYNEQFF
TGTGCCAGCAGCCCCCCCGACTTTTCCGTGTACAATGAGCAGTTCTTC
>TRBV6-5|-|TRBD1|TRBJ1-1
CASSSPTGWAFF
TGTGCCAGCAGTTCTCCGACAGGGTGGGCTTTCTTT
>TRBV18|-|TRBD1|TRBJ1-1
CASSPGQGVEAFF
TGTGCCAGCTCACCAGGACAGGGTGTTGAAGCTTTCTTT
>TRBV30|few|TRBD2|TRBJ2-7
CAWSSGSYYEQYF
TGTGCCTGGAGTAGCGGGAGTTACTACGAGCAGTACTTC
>TRBV5-4|-|TRBD2|TRBJ2-1
CASSFSGGPYNEQFF
TGTGCCAGCAGCTTTAGCGGGGGACCCTACAATGAGCAGTTCTTC
>TRBV7-8|-|-|TRBJ2-5
CASRLYQETQYF
TGTGCCAGCAGACTTTACCAAGAGACCCAGTACTTC
>TRBV6-5|-|TRBD1|TRBJ1-1
CASSSGTGYEAFF
TGTGCCAGCAGTTCCGGGACAGGGTATGAAGCTTTCTTT
>TRBV7-7|-|-|TRBJ1-1
CASSPGQNTEAFF
TGTGCTAGCAGCCCCGGACAAAACACTGAAGCTTTCTTT
>TRBV4-2|-|-|TRBJ2-3
CASSQEGGHTDTQYF
TGTGCCAGCAGCCAAGAGGGAGGCCACACAGATACGCAGTATTTT
>TRBV5-1|-|TRBD1|TRBJ2-5
CASSLVGQGAIQETQYF
TGCGCCAGCAGCTTGGTGGGACAGGGGGCGATCCAAGAGACCCAGTACTTC
>TRBV12-5|-|-|TRBJ2-1
CASGLGSGTYNEQFF
TGTGCTAGTGGTTTGGGATCCGGGACCTACAATGAGCAGTTCTTC
>TRBV12-5|-|TRBD1|TRBJ2-5
CASGTTGKETQYF
TGTGCTAGTGGGACGACAGGGAAAGAGACCCAGTACTTC
>TRBV7-9|-|-|TRBJ1-4
CASSTSGAVWEKLFF
TGTGCCAGCAGCACCTCAGGGGCTGTCTGGGAAAAACTGTTTTTT
>TRBV20-1|-|-|TRBJ2-5
CSVKLYEDQYF
TGCAGTGTTAAACTCTATGAAGACCAGTACTTC
>TRBV13|once|-|TRBJ1-2
CASSVGAGAYYGYTF
TGTGCCAGCAGCGTGGGGGCAGGGGCCTACTATGGCTACACCTTC
>TRBV6-6|once|-|TRBJ1-2
CASSALTNSYGYTF
TGTGCCAGCAGCGCTCTAACGAACTCCTATGGCTACACCTTC
>TRBV6-5|-|-|TRBJ2-7
CASRPGLEDYEQYF
TGTGCCAGCAGACCCGGACTTGAAGACTACGAGCAGTACTTC
>TRBV4-2|-|-|TRBJ1-1
CASSQETDNLNTEAFF
TGTGCCAGCAGCCAAGAGACAGATAATTTGAACACTGAAGCTTTCTTT
>TRBV7-2|-|-|TRBJ2-7
CASSLAPANEQYF
TGTGCCAGCAGCTTAGCTCCAGCGAACGAGCAGTACTTC
>TRBV10-1|-|TRBD1|TRBJ1-1
CASSARDSEAFF
TGCGCCAGCAGCGCCCGGGACAGTGAAGCTTTCTTT
>TRBV24-1|-|TRBD1|TRBJ1-2
CATSDFSGGSGDGYTF
TGTGCCACCAGTGATTTTTCAGGGGGCTCGGGCGATGGCTACACCTTC
>TRBV6-6|-|-|TRBJ1-1
CASSYSGANTEAFF
TGTGCCAGCAGTTACTCTGGGGCCAACACTGAAGCTTTCTTT
>TRBV4-1|-|TRBD1|TRBJ2-1
CASSQGLDLGTGASDEQFF
TGCGCCAGCAGCCAAGGTCTGGACCTAGGAACAGGGGCTTCGGATGAGCAGTTCTTC
>TRBV18|-|-|TRBJ2-5
CASSPGQKETQYF
TGTGCCAGCTCACCGGGACAAAAAGAGACCCAGTACTTC